The TCR beta chain described here comes from a study of vaccination effects on CD4 cells after COVID-19. About this clone itself: As yet, its antigen is unknown.

General study findings and limits: A shortage of convalescent patients and an absence of early post-infection timepoints characterized the study. Clones of infection and vaccine origin contracted markedly late after vaccination.

Investigators separated out CD4+ T cells once about eleven days of culture had passed. Cells had half their medium changed to IL-2 medium on days 3 and 7. CDR3 length: 16 residues. The germline CDR1 and CDR2 sequences are MDHEN and SYDVKM. V lost 7 bases to trimming and J lost 11 bases; unmatched junction nucleotides: 16. Profiling relied on immunoSEQ multiplex PCR, and the TCRdb table lists in-frame clones only, not all of them. The top ten hold roughly 12% of the sample, which has more than 40,000 clones, roughly 76% seen once. The sequences come from CD4+ T cells from PBMCs cultured without peptide, collected before COVID-19 vaccination. The sequence came from a human donor who had a prior SARS-CoV-2 infection. The chain employs TRBV28 and TRBJ1-5; 11 bases fit TRBD1. CDR3 protein: CASISSGQGDVGTQHF. CDR3 in DNA: TGTGCCAGCATTTCCTCGGGACAGGGGGACGTCGGGACCCAGCATTTT.